This paragraph covers one TCR beta chain sequence. The antigen is undetermined. These data originate in a study of PD-1 blockade in classical Hodgkin lymphoma. The study's findings and limits: According to reports, newly diagnosed patients had lower baseline TCR diversity than healthy donors, and relapsed/refractory patients had lower baseline TCR diversity still. With CD4+ cells, TCR diversity rose significantly by C4D1, but not with CD8+ cells.

Sequencing used immunoSEQ multiplex PCR; TCRdb keeps in-frame clones, though not all of them. The profile shows about 60,000 clones, about 90% of them singletons. The time point was: cycle 4 day 1 (C4D1), after around six weeks of nivolumab. With no exception, relapse followed autologous stem cell transplantation in all patients, and brentuximab vedotin exposure varied. The V gene end was trimmed by 4 bases and the J gene end by 7 bases; junction bases not matched to a gene: 6. The germline V gene has CDR1 LNHNV and CDR2 YYDKDF (reference sequence). The CDR3 consists of 13 residues. The receptor comes from a human donor with classical Hodgkin lymphoma. The sequencing used peripheral blood mononuclear cells (PBMCs), collected before the fourth cycle of nivolumab. The genes are TRBV15 and TRBJ2-7; TRBD1 matches at 8 bases. CDR3 bases: TGTGCCACCAGCACCGGGACAGGAGGAGAGCAGTACTTC. Translating gives CATSTGTGGEQYF.